This T cell receptor (beta chain) is drawn from a study of regulatory T cells in long-lasting Graves disease. Study details: Graves' patients, diagnosed recently, had received antithyroid drugs under 3 months.

As to time point: newly diagnosed GD, antithyroid drugs for less than 3 months. Researchers made the TCR library from RNA that was extracted from PBMCs. To make TCR beta libraries, researchers used iRepertoire HTBI primers and Arm-PCR of CDR3 regions. TCRdb re-analysed the multiplex PCR reads in MiXCR, keeping a single row per CDR3 protein. The sample lists about 430,000 distinct CDR3 sequences, approximately 16% occurring once. This clonotype was counted at least ten times. With V trimmed by 0 bases and J by 4 bases, 7 bases remained unmatched. Germline CDR1 DFQATT, CDR2 SNEGSKA (reference sequence). The CDR3 sequence is 17 residues long. In addition, the sample was reused for a study of T cells in Graves' hyperthyroidism and ophthalmopathy.

Sequences were derived from peripheral blood mononuclear cells (PBMCs), sampled at new diagnosis, from a patient treated with antithyroid drugs. The rearrangement links TRBV20-1 to TRBJ2-1, with TRBD2 identical over 12 bases. The clonotype originates from a middle-aged woman with Graves disease. CDR3 DNA sequence: TGCAGTGCTAGAGACCAAGGAGGGACTAGCGGGTACAATGAGCAGTTCTTC. It encodes CSARDQGGTSGYNEQFF.